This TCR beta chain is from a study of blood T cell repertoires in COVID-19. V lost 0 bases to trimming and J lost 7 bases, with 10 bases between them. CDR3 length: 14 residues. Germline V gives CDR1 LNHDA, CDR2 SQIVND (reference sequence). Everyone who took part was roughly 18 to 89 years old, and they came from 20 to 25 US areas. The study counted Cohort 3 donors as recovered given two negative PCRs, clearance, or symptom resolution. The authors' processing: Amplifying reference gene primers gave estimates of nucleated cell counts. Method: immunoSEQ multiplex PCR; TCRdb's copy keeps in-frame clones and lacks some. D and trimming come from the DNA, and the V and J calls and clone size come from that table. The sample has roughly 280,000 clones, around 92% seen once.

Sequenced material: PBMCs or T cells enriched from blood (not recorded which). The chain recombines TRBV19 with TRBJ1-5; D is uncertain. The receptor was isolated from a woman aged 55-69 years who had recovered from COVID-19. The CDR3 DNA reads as TGTGCCAGTAGTATAGACCTCCTGGGCCAGCCCCAGCATTTT. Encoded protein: CASSIDLLGQPQHF.